The 20 T cell receptor beta chains below all came from one sample that was sequenced in a study of T cell responses to AZD1222 COVID-19 vaccine. Data came from immunoSEQ multiplex PCR; TCRdb stores just in-frame clones and leaves some out. The table has 170,000 or so clones, 88% seen once. Sequencing used peripheral blood, obtained 28 days after the second AZD1222 dose. The receptors shown here come from an adult who received the AZD1222 COVID-19 vaccine.

This chain uses TRBV25-1 with TRBJ2-7; D is uncertain. The CDR3 runs to 12 residues. Germline CDR1 MGHDK, CDR2 SYGVNS. V was clipped by 4 bases and J by 4 bases, with 8 bases between them. The CDR3 spells CASSANSYEQYF. The CDR3 DNA follows: TGTGCCAGCAGTGCAAACTCTTACGAGCAGTACTTC.

This clone was detected only a few times. V gene TRBV12-5 combines with J gene TRBJ2-7; TRBD1 matches 8 bases. Germline assignment: CDR1 LGHNT and CDR2 FRNRAP. The CDR3 has 17 residues. J lost 0 bases, V lost 5 bases, and 12 bases had no gene match. The CDR3 DNA reads as TGTGCTAGTGGTACACAATCCGGGACAGGCGACTCCTACGAGCAGTACTTC. Translation gives CASGTQSGTGDSYEQYF.

The chain uses TRBV6-1 and TRBJ1-2; D perhaps matches TRBD1 (6 bases). The CDR3 is 16 residues long. V lost 4 bases and J lost 5, with 20 bases in between. The germline CDR1 and CDR2 sequences are MNHNS and SASEGT. The CDR3 sequence: CASSASPEGGGYGYTF. Written as DNA, the CDR3 is TGTGCCAGCAGTGCTAGTCCCGAGGGGGGCGGATATGGCTACACCTTC.

The chain has TRBV5-1 and TRBJ2-7, with D possibly TRBD1 on 5 matching bases. CDR3 length equals 16 residues. Germline V gene data show CDR1 as SGHRS and CDR2 as YFSETQ. Trimming cost V 5 bases and J 4 bases, with 22 bases left between them. This chain's CDR3 is CASSALLQTENYEQYF. CDR3 coding DNA: TGCGCCAGCAGTGCCCTCCTTCAGACAGAAAATTACGAGCAGTACTTC.

This sequence joins TRBV6-5 and TRBJ1-1; D gene uncertain. The CDR3 spans 12 residues. Germline loops: CDR1 MNHEY, CDR2 SVGAGI. V lost 4 bases and J 8 bases, leaving 11 bases between the germline ends. CDR3 amino acids: CASSLVQQEAFF. As DNA, the CDR3 is TGTGCCAGCAGTTTGGTCCAGCAAGAAGCTTTCTTT.

The chain carries TRBV5-1 and TRBJ2-3; D not resolved. CDR3 length: 14 residues. V was clipped by 3 bases and J by 1 base, with 9 bases between them. Germline V gives CDR1 SGHRS, CDR2 YFSETQ. The CDR3 region is CASSSYPGTDTQYF. The CDR3 DNA reads as TGCGCCAGCAGCTCTTACCCTGGCACAGATACGCAGTATTTT.

This chain connects TRBV3-1 (or the pseudogene TRBV3-2) to TRBJ2-1; D possibly corresponds to TRBD2 (7 bases). The V and J ends lost 1 base and 6 bases respectively, with 10 bases between them. Germline CDR1 is LGHDT and CDR2 is YNNKEL (reference sequence). The CDR3 totals 14 residues. CDR3 in DNA: TGTGCCAGCAGCCAAGCGGGGGGCCCCAATGAGCAGTTCTTC. It is translated as CASSQAGGPNEQFF.

The genes are TRBV2 and TRBJ1-2; 7 bases are a match to TRBD1. The CDR3 sequence is 16 residues long. V dropped 1 base and J dropped 4; count of bases not matched to a gene: 9. Germline-derived CDR1 and CDR2 are SNHLY and FYNNEI. The chain's CDR3 is CASSEEWRGLGYGYTF. CDR3 coding DNA: TGTGCCAGCAGTGAAGAGTGGAGGGGGCTTGGCTATGGCTACACCTTC.

V and J are TRBV27 and TRBJ1-5; 8 bases align to TRBD1. The CDR3 spans 14 residues. Germline CDR1 and CDR2: MNHEY and SMNVEV (reference sequence). V lost 5 bases to trimming and J lost 2 bases; unmatched junction nucleotides: 2. The CDR3 bases are TGTGCCAGCAGTCTCAGGGGGCGCAATCAGCCCCAGCATTTT. Residues: CASSLRGRNQPQHF.

This rearrangement joins TRBV11-2 to TRBJ1-4; D remains ambiguous. V lost 5 bases to trimming and J lost 7 bases, with 14 bases between them. Germline lookup yields CDR1 SGHAT and CDR2 FQNNGV. The CDR3 length is 14 residues. CDR3 amino acids: CASSPSGLGEKLFF. The CDR3, as DNA: TGTGCCAGCAGCCCTTCCGGACTGGGTGAAAAACTGTTTTTT.

This rearrangement joins TRBV28 to TRBJ1-6, with D hard to call. CDR3 size: 15 residues. Trimming shortened V by 5 bases and J by 1 base, and 9 bases separated the two germline ends. The germline V gene encodes CDR1 MDHEN and CDR2 SYDVKM. The chain's CDR3 is CASSPYVSYNSPLHF. Written as DNA, the CDR3 is TGTGCCAGCAGTCCCTACGTATCCTATAATTCACCCCTCCACTTT.

This chain links TRBV4-1 with TRBJ2-1; tentatively, D is TRBD1 (5 bases). The CDR3 extends over 15 amino acids. Trimming shortened V by 0 bases and J by 10 bases, and 16 bases separated the two germline ends. Germline lookup yields CDR1 MGHRA and CDR2 YSYEKL. CDR3 DNA sequence: TGCGCCAGCAGCCAAGAAGCAGGACACCCCCTAGAGCAGTTCTTC. Protein: CASSQEAGHPLEQFF.

The V and J genes are TRBV7-8 and TRBJ1-5, with TRBD1 matching 9 bases. Germline CDR1 reads SGHVS; CDR2 reads FQNEAQ. Trimming removed 5 bases from V and 9 bases from J; junction bases left unmatched: 11. The CDR3 length is 15 residues. The CDR3 DNA follows: TGTGCCAGCAGCCCACCGGGACAGGGAAGAGGGCCCCAGCATTTT. This gives the protein CASSPPGQGRGPQHF.

The chain uses TRBV30 and TRBJ1-1, with D possibly matching TRBD1 (5 bases). V lost 0 bases, J lost 5 bases, and 13 bases lay in between. The germline V gene has CDR1 GTSNPN and CDR2 SVGIG (reference sequence). This CDR3 comprises 14 residues. The CDR3 spells CAWSVSQGGTEAFF. The CDR3 DNA follows: TGTGCCTGGAGTGTATCCCAGGGAGGTACTGAAGCTTTCTTT. Looking up the rest from reference TRBV30 and TRBJ1-1 gives the full variable domain: SQTIHQWPATLVQPVGSPLSLECTVEGTSNPNLYWYRQAAGRGLQLLFYSVGIGQISSEVPQNLSASRPQDRQFILSSKKLLLSDSGFYLCAWSVSQGGTEAFFGQGTRLTVV.

The V call is TRBV11-2, the J call TRBJ2-7, with 7 bases identical to TRBD2. V shed 3 bases, J shed 4 bases, and the junction held 0 bases outside the gene matches. Germline V gene sequence: CDR1 SGHAT, CDR2 FQNNGV. The CDR3 covers 12 residues. Here the CDR3 reads CASSFSGYEQYF. Here the CDR3 DNA reads TGTGCCAGCAGCTTTAGCGGGTACGAGCAGTACTTC.

The chain uses TRBV9 and TRBJ2-1; D possibly matches TRBD1 or TRBD2 (5 bases each). CDR3 length: 12 residues. CDR1 is SGDLS, CDR2 YYNGEE, per germline. The germline V and J ends were trimmed by 6 bases and 5 bases, with 9 bases remaining between them. Written as DNA, the CDR3 is TGTGCCAGCAATGGGGGTAACAATGAGCAGTTCTTC. As protein: CASNGGNNEQFF.

This clone was detected only once. The chain couples TRBV9 to TRBJ1-1, with D unresolved. Germline V gene sequence: CDR1 SGDLS, CDR2 YYNGEE. The CDR3 sequence is 14 residues long. Trimming took off 0 bases at V and 1 base at J, with 7 bases between the two ends. CDR3 amino acids: CASSVDWGNTEAFF. In DNA, the CDR3 is TGTGCCAGCAGCGTAGACTGGGGGAACACTGAAGCTTTCTTT.

The chain links TRBV5-1 to TRBJ2-7; 10 bases match TRBD1. V lost 2 bases, J lost 3 bases, and 8 bases stayed unmatched. Germline lookup yields CDR1 SGHRS and CDR2 YFSETQ. The CDR3 has 16 residues. CDR3 bases: TGCGCCAGCAGCTTTCCCGGGACAGGGGTCGACTACGAGCAGTACTTC. It encodes CASSFPGTGVDYEQYF.

The CDR3 coding sequence is TGTGCCAGTAGTGTGGCAGGGGGCGAGCAGTACTTC. It encodes CASSVAGGEQYF. This sequence joins TRBV19 and TRBJ2-7, with 7 nucleotides matching TRBD1. CDR1 LNHDA and CDR2 SQIVND come from the germline V gene (reference sequence). V lost 5 bases and J lost 6; bases outside the gene matches: 4. This CDR3 comprises 12 residues.

The V gene is TRBV3-1 (or the pseudogene TRBV3-2), the J gene TRBJ1-2, with D perhaps matching TRBD1 (6 bases). The CDR3 is made up of 15 amino acids. Germline-derived CDR1 and CDR2 are LGHDT and YNNKEL (reference sequence). V was pared by 2 bases and J by 4 bases, with 14 bases between. The CDR3 DNA follows: TGTGCCAGCAGCCAACCGACAGGTCACGGCTATGGCTACACCTTC. Translated, it gives CASSQPTGHGYGYTF.